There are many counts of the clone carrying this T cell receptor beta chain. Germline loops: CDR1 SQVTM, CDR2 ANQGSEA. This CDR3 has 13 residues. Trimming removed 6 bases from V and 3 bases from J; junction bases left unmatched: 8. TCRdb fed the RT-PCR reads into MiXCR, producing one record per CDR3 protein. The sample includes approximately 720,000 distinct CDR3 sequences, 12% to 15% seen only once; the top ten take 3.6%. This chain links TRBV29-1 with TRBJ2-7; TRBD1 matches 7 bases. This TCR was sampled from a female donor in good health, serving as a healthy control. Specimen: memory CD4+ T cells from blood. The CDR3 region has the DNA TGCAGCGTCCAGCTTACAGGGGTCTACGAGCAGTACTTC. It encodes CSVQLTGVYEQYF.